These T cell receptor beta chains were read from a single sample in a study of Ad26.COV2.S vaccination and SARS-CoV-2 variants. Produced via immunoSEQ multiplex PCR; TCRdb's table is partial and in-frame only. The sample records around 350,000 clones, 70% to 90% being singletons. The specimen comprised peripheral blood, sampled in a trial of Ad26.COV2.S vaccine versus placebo. The receptors derive from a person between 18 and 65 years old who received the Ad26.COV2.S COVID-19 vaccine or a placebo. Each CDR3 is given with its conserved first and last residue. D genes are given only for firm matches. Clone size appears in some rows only: once, few, many, or a class for an expanded clone.

j_gene,v_gene,abundance,d_gene,CDR3nt,CDR3aa
TRBJ2-7,TRBV27,.,.,TGTGCCAGCAGTTACGCAGGGGCCGCCTACGAGCAGTACTTC,CASSYAGAAYEQYF
TRBJ2-1,TRBV11-2,.,TRBD1,TGTGCCAGCAGCTCCATCCGGGACAGCCGGTACAATGAGCAGTTCTTC,CASSSIRDSRYNEQFF
TRBJ2-7,TRBV4-3,.,TRBD2,TGCGCCAGCAGCCAAGGCCTAGCGGCCTCCTACGAGCAGTACTTC,CASSQGLAASYEQYF
TRBJ2-7,TRBV4-1,.,.,TGCGCCAGCAGCCTCCGGGACGGCTCCTACGAGCAGTACTTC,CASSLRDGSYEQYF
TRBJ2-1,TRBV5-1,.,TRBD2,TGCGCCAGCAGCTTGGTTGGACTAGCTATGGGGAATGAGCAGTTCTTC,CASSLVGLAMGNEQFF
TRBJ1-1,TRBV6-5,.,TRBD1,TGTGCCAGCAGTTACGGGCAGGGGGCTTTCACTGAAGCTTTCTTT,CASSYGQGAFTEAFF
TRBJ1-1,TRBV3-1/TRBV3-2,.,.,TGTGCCAGCAGCCCAGAGGGCAGGCTCATGAACACTGAAGCTTTCTTT,CASSPEGRLMNTEAFF
TRBJ1-1,TRBV25-1,.,.,TGTGCCAGCAGTGAAAGGGGCAGGGGGAACACTGAAGCTTTCTTT,CASSERGRGNTEAFF
TRBJ1-3,TRBV3-1/TRBV3-2,.,.,TGTGCCAGCAGCCAAGATCGCGTCTCTGGAAACACCATATATTTT,CASSQDRVSGNTIYF
TRBJ2-3,TRBV11-3,.,TRBD2,TGTGCCAGCAGCGTGGGACTAGCTGGTAGCACAGATACGCAGTATTTT,CASSVGLAGSTDTQYF
TRBJ2-5,TRBV7-7,.,.,TGTGCTAGCAGCTTCGCAGGGATAGAGACCCAGTACTTC,CASSFAGIETQYF
TRBJ1-1,TRBV6-5,.,.,TGTGCCGGCCAACGAAATCGGGACACTGAAGCTTTCTTT,CAGQRNRDTEAFF
TRBJ1-1,TRBV5-1,.,.,TGCGCCAGCAGCTTGGTTTCAGGGATCCCCGAGGCTTTCTTT,CASSLVSGIPEAFF
TRBJ1-5,TRBV19,.,TRBD1,TGTGCCAGTAGTATATCCGACAGGGGCGCAACTCAGCCCCAGCATTTT,CASSISDRGATQPQHF
TRBJ1-3,TRBV6-2/TRBV6-3,.,.,TGTGCCAGCAGTTATGGGGGCACTGGAAACACCATATATTTT,CASSYGGTGNTIYF
TRBJ2-5,TRBV28,.,TRBD2,TGTGCCAGCAGTCCAGCCGGGACTCCGAACCGCCTTAGCGGGAAGGAGACCCAGTACTTC,CASSPAGTPNRLSGKETQYF
TRBJ2-3,TRBV13,few,.,TGTGCCAGCAGCTCAACGACTACGTTAGGGGCCTTGAGCACAGATACGCAGTATTTT,CASSSTTTLGALSTDTQYF
TRBJ1-2,TRBV7-9,.,TRBD1,TGTGCCAGCAGCACCGGGACAGGGCATTATGGCTACACCTTC,CASSTGTGHYGYTF